The source of this TCR beta chain is a study of blood T cell repertoires in COVID-19. The overall study: Nucleic acid was either cDNA or gDNA, and it came from T cells, B-cell-depleted T cells, or PBMCs.

Original processing methods: Reference gene primer amplification gave estimated nucleated cell counts. This table comes from immunoSEQ multiplex PCR, and its TCRdb copy is limited to in-frame clones, with some not included. That table furnishes V, J and clone size, whereas the DNA furnished D and trimming. The table lists approximately 220,000 clones, about 83% of them singletons. The sequencing input was peripheral blood. This TCR was recovered from a woman in her forties or fifties with acute or convalescent COVID-19.

As DNA, the CDR3 is TGCGCCAGCAGCTGGGGACAGGGGGGTTACGAGCAGTACTTC. Translating it yields CASSWGQGGYEQYF. This chain joins TRBV5-1 and TRBJ2-7; 11 bases agree with TRBD1. Germline assignment: CDR1 SGHRS and CDR2 YFSETQ. The ends lost 3 bases at V and 4 bases at J; junction bases unmatched: 3. This CDR3 is built from 14 residues. Together with reference TRBV5-1 and TRBJ2-7, the CDR3 gives the full variable domain: KAGVTQTPRYLIKTRGQQVTLSCSPISGHRSVSWYQQTPGQGLQFLFEYFSETQRNKGNFPGRFSGRQFSNSRSEMNVSTLELGDSALYLCASSWGQGGYEQYFGPGTRLTVT.